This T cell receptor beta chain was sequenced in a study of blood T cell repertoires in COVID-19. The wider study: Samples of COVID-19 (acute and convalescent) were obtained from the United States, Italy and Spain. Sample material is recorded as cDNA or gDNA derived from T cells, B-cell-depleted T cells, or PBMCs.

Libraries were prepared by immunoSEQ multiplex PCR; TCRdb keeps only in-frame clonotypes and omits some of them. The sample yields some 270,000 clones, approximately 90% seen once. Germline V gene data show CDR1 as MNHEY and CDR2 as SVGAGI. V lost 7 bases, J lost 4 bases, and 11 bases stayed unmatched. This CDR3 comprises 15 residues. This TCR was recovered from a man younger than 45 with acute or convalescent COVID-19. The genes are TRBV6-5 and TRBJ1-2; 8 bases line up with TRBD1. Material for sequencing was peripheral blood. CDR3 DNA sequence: TGTGCCAGCACCCCTCAGGACAGGGTGACCTATGGCTACACCTTC. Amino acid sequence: CASTPQDRVTYGYTF.